These 11 T cell receptor beta chains were all obtained from the same sample, sequenced in a study of blood T cell repertoires in COVID-19. Assay: immunoSEQ multiplex PCR; the TCRdb copy retains only in-frame clones and omits some. The sample has about 280,000 clones, roughly four fifths seen once. Sequenced input: PBMCs or T cells enriched from blood (not recorded which). The receptors originated from a man aged 40-55 years who had been exposed to COVID-19.

Comment on this clone: The CDR3 does not end in the conserved phenylalanine or tryptophan, so this is likely a read error. It is unclear where the CDR3 begins or ends on the DNA, so no DNA is shown, and the CDR3 is as TCRdb lists it. The chain recombines TRBV28 with TRBJ2-3; the table's D call, TRBD1, has no DNA check behind it. Counting both end residues, the CDR3 totals 14 amino acids. Germline V lookup: CDR1 MDHEN, CDR2 SYDVKM. CDR3 residues: CASSGTGKGSAVGM.

This chain links TRBV30 with TRBJ1-3; 8 bases line up with TRBD1. The CDR3 runs 14 residues. The V gene end was trimmed by 8 bases and the J gene end by 4 bases; junction bases not matched to a gene: 10. CDR1 and CDR2 (germline): GTSNPN, SVGIG (reference sequence). The CDR3 is CAAMGQADGNTIYF. The CDR3 DNA reads as TGTGCCGCGATGGGACAGGCGGACGGAAACACCATATATTTT. Together with reference TRBV30 and TRBJ1-3, the CDR3 gives the full variable domain: SQTIHQWPATLVQPVGSPLSLECTVEGTSNPNLYWYRQAAGRGLQLLFYSVGIGQISSEVPQNLSASRPQDRQFILSSKKLLLSDSGFYLCAAMGQADGNTIYFGEGSWLTVV.

The V and J genes are TRBV5-1 and TRBJ2-1; D gene ambiguous. This CDR3 has 15 residues. The germline V gene encodes CDR1 SGHRS and CDR2 YFSETQ. Trimming removed 2 bases at V and 0 bases at J, with 9 bases between. CDR3 amino acids: CASSFRQSSYNEQFF. CDR3 DNA: TGCGCCAGCAGCTTCAGGCAGAGCTCCTACAATGAGCAGTTCTTC.

This clone has only a few counts. The genes are TRBV9 and TRBJ2-1, with 13 bases fitting TRBD2. This CDR3 contains 15 residues. Germline V gene sequence: CDR1 SGDLS, CDR2 YYNGEE. Trimming cost V 3 bases and J 8 bases; bases outside gene matches: 5. DNA for the CDR3: TGTGCCAGCAGCGCCGGGACTAGCGGGACCGATGAGCAGTTCTTC. It is translated as CASSAGTSGTDEQFF.

The chain combines TRBV5-1 with TRBJ2-3; 10 nucleotides agree with TRBD2. Per the germline V gene, CDR1 is SGHRS and CDR2 is YFSETQ. The V and J ends lost 4 bases and 8 bases, in that order; junction bases with no gene match: 13. The CDR3 extends over 16 amino acids. The CDR3 here is CASSAGGPSGSGTQYF. The CDR3 region has the DNA TGCGCCAGCAGCGCTGGTGGGCCTAGCGGGAGTGGTACGCAGTATTTT.

CDR3 nucleotides: TGTGCCAGCAGCTTAAGCCCCAGGGGTACCTACAATGAGCAGTTCTTC. This encodes CASSLSPRGTYNEQFF. The V and J genes are TRBV7-9 and TRBJ2-1, with a weak D call TRBD1 (6 bases). CDR1 is SEHNR and CDR2 is FQNEAQ in the germline V gene (reference sequence). Trimming pared 2 bases from V and 2 bases from J, leaving 13 bases between. This CDR3 has 16 amino acids. Looking up the rest from reference TRBV7-9 and TRBJ2-1 gives the full variable domain: DTGVSQNPRHKITKRGQNVTFRCDPISEHNRLYWYRQTLGQGPEFLTYFQNEAQLEKSRLLSDRFSAERPKGSFSTLEIQRTEQGDSAMYLCASSLSPRGTYNEQFFGPGTRLTVL.

The chain has TRBV27 and TRBJ2-2, with D unclear. The CDR3 runs 13 residues. CDR1 is MNHEY and CDR2 is SMNVEV in the germline V gene (reference sequence). V was shortened by 4 bases and J by 8 bases, with 11 bases between the two germline ends. DNA of the CDR3: TGTGCCAGCAGTTCCTCCTATTCAGGGGAGCTGTTTTTT. It is translated as CASSSSYSGELFF.

The rearrangement links TRBV27 to TRBJ2-7; 7 bases are shared with TRBD1. The V and J ends lost 0 bases and 4 bases, in that order; junction bases with no gene match: 6. The CDR3 covers 15 residues. Germline V gene lookup returns CDR1 MNHEY and CDR2 SMNVEV (reference sequence). The CDR3 DNA sequence: TGTGCCAGCAGTTTATCCGGGACAGCGGATTACGAGCAGTACTTC. This sequence encodes CASSLSGTADYEQYF.

The V gene is TRBV18, the J gene TRBJ1-1; 8 nucleotides match TRBD1. The V gene's germline CDR1 is KGHSH and CDR2 LQKENI. CDR3 size: 15 residues. V lost 4 bases to trimming and J lost 3 bases; unmatched junction nucleotides: 7. The CDR3 bases are TGTGCCAGCTCACGGACAGGGAGGAAGGACACTGAAGCTTTCTTT. Amino acids: CASSRTGRKDTEAFF.

There are many counts of this clone. The chain has TRBV7-3 and TRBJ2-2; D possibly corresponds to TRBD2 (6 bases). CDR1 SGHTA and CDR2 FQGTGA come from the germline V gene. The CDR3 runs to 16 residues. V was pared by 1 base and J by 4 bases, with 13 bases between. Here the CDR3 reads CASSLMAGSSTGELFF. CDR3 coding DNA: TGTGCCAGCAGCTTAATGGCGGGAAGCTCCACCGGGGAGCTGTTTTTT.

The rearrangement links TRBV10-1 to TRBJ2-7; 7 bases are a match to TRBD2. The CDR3 consists of 15 residues. V lost 4 bases and J lost 4; bases outside the gene matches: 10. Germline lookup yields CDR1 WNHNN and CDR2 SYGVQD (reference sequence). CDR3: CASSGGGRGAYEQYF. The CDR3 DNA reads TGCGCCAGCAGTGGGGGGGGAAGAGGGGCTTACGAGCAGTACTTC.